The 17 T cell receptor beta chains reported below all come from one sample, sequenced in a study of neurological immune-mediated disorders (dated by TCRdb to between 2018 and 2020). The library was obtained by 5' RACE. The sequencing machine was an Illumina HiSeq 2500. TCRdb itself trimmed the public reads at Q25 with fastp, ran MiXCR and retained productive beta chains. Rows with one shared CDR3 protein collapse into an entry with the most common genes and DNA. For this sample there are over 35,000 distinct CDR3 sequences; roughly an eighth appear just once. Around 1.3% of the sample comes from the top ten. The sample was PBMCs. The receptor source for this set is a female donor in good health.

Comment on this clonotype: Given a much more abundant clone one base away, this may be a read error. This CDR3 is CASSLWDRGYEQYF. The CDR3 bases are TGTGCCAGCAGCCTTTGGGACAGGGGCTACGAGCAGTACTTC. This chain connects TRBV21-1 to TRBJ2-7; TRBD1 is the table's D call, not checked against the DNA. TRBV21-1 is classified as a pseudogene. CDR3 length: 14 amino acids.

This clonotype has at least ten counts. The chain carries TRBV12-3 or TRBV12-4 and TRBJ2-5, with D perhaps TRBD1 (5 bases). Trimming cost V 6 bases and J 2 bases, with 16 bases left between them. The CDR3 runs 15 residues. The CDR3 spells CASRLSGSGQETQYF. CDR3 DNA: TGTGCCAGCAGGTTGTCTGGGTCAGGGCAAGAGACCCAGTACTTC.

This clonotype has ten or more counts. The chain links TRBV20-1 to TRBJ2-4; D perhaps matches TRBD2 (5 bases). The germline V gene has CDR1 DFQATT and CDR2 SNEGSKA (reference sequence). The CDR3 length is 12 residues. V gave up 5 bases and J gave up 8 bases, with 13 bases separating them. The DNA for the CDR3 is TGCAGTGCTCAGAGCGGAGTAGACATTCAGTACTTC. Protein sequence: CSAQSGVDIQYF.

This clonotype was detected many times. This sequence joins TRBV5-1 and TRBJ2-2; 12 bases are a match to TRBD2. With V trimmed by 2 bases and J by 2 bases, 4 bases remained unmatched. Germline loops: CDR1 SGHRS, CDR2 YFSETQ. There are 17 residues in the CDR3. CDR3 DNA: TGCGCCAGCAGCTTAATCGGACTAGCGGGAAACACCGGGGAGCTGTTTTTT. This encodes CASSLIGLAGNTGELFF.

This clonotype has a count of ten or more. The chain employs TRBV5-4 and TRBJ1-1, with D possibly being TRBD1 (6 bases). Germline CDR1 is SGHNT and CDR2 is YYREEE (reference sequence). Trimming left V 7 bases short and J 1 base short, with 14 bases between. The CDR3 contains 14 residues. In DNA, the CDR3 is TGTGCCAGCTCCAGAAAACAGGGGAACACTGAAGCTTTCTTT. Translation gives CASSRKQGNTEAFF.

This clonotype was seen many times. The rearrangement uses TRBV5-1 and TRBJ1-6; unclear D gene. V was cut by 2 bases and J by 9 bases, with 12 bases left in between. Germline values: CDR1 SGHRS, CDR2 YFSETQ. CDR3 length equals 14 residues. For the CDR3, the DNA is TGCGCCAGCAGCTTAGGGAGGGCCGGTTCACCCCTCCACTTT. Protein product: CASSLGRAGSPLHF. Based on the CDR3 plus reference TRBV5-1 and TRBJ1-6, the full variable domain is KAGVTQTPRYLIKTRGQQVTLSCSPISGHRSVSWYQQTPGQGLQFLFEYFSETQRNKGNFPGRFSGRQFSNSRSEMNVSTLELGDSALYLCASSLGRAGSPLHFGNGTRLTVT.

The sample holds many counts of this clonotype. V is TRBV5-1 and J is TRBJ1-5; perhaps TRBD1 as D (5 bases). V was shortened by 5 bases and J by 3 bases, with 15 bases between the two germline ends. The CDR3 runs 15 residues. CDR1 is SGHRS and CDR2 is YFSETQ in the germline V gene. CDR3 sequence: CASSPGRTFNQPQHF. As DNA, the CDR3 is TGCGCCAGCAGTCCAGGGAGAACCTTCAATCAGCCCCAGCATTTT. The full variable domain, completed using reference TRBV5-1 and TRBJ1-5, is KAGVTQTPRYLIKTRGQQVTLSCSPISGHRSVSWYQQTPGQGLQFLFEYFSETQRNKGNFPGRFSGRQFSNSRSEMNVSTLELGDSALYLCASSPGRTFNQPQHFGDGTRLSIL.

The chain recombines TRBV20-1 with TRBJ2-3, with D possibly being TRBD1 (5 bases). CDR1 is DFQATT, CDR2 SNEGSKA, per germline (reference sequence). The CDR3 totals 16 residues. Trimming stripped 2 bases from V and 1 base from J, with 16 bases between. The CDR3 sequence: CSARRLAGWGTDTQYF. The CDR3 bases are TGCAGTGCTAGAAGGCTGGCAGGGTGGGGCACAGATACGCAGTATTTT.

This clonotype was seen many times. The CDR3 protein is CSASGLAGGLSSYNEQFF. The CDR3 coding sequence is TGCAGTGCTAGCGGACTAGCGGGGGGGCTGAGCTCCTACAATGAGCAGTTCTTC. The chain has TRBV20-1 and TRBJ2-1; 15 bases agree with TRBD2. The CDR3 loop spans 18 amino acids. Trimming at V came to 3 bases and at J to 0 bases, leaving 6 bases not matched to a gene. Germline CDR1 reads DFQATT; CDR2 reads SNEGSKA (reference sequence).

This clonotype was picked up many times. The chain links TRBV5-1 to TRBJ1-1, with D tentatively TRBD1 (6 bases). V lost 0 bases and J lost 1, with 10 bases in between. CDR3 length equals 15 residues. Germline-derived CDR1 and CDR2 are SGHRS and YFSETQ. DNA of the CDR3: TGCGCCAGCAGCTTGGAGTCAGGGGCGAACACTGAAGCTTTCTTT. It is translated as CASSLESGANTEAFF.

This clonotype came up many times. The V call is TRBV13, the J call TRBJ1-1, with a possible D match to TRBD1 (5 bases). Germline CDR1 and CDR2: PRHDT and FYEKMQ (reference sequence). There are 16 residues in the CDR3. With 4 bases removed from V and 7 bases from J, the gap between germline ends came to 22 bases. CDR3 loop: CASSSDFETDRGEAFF. In nucleotides, the CDR3 is TGTGCCAGCAGCTCCGATTTCGAGACAGACCGGGGTGAAGCTTTCTTT.

This clonotype was found many times. The chain joins TRBV5-1 to TRBJ1-1; D may be TRBD1 (5 bases). This CDR3 spans 14 amino acids. V lost 4 bases and J 2 bases, leaving 12 bases between the germline ends. In germline, CDR1 is SGHRS, CDR2 YFSETQ. The CDR3 DNA reads as TGCGCCAGCAGCAAACTCGGGGGAAACACTGAAGCTTTCTTT. Protein product: CASSKLGGNTEAFF.

Ten or more counts support this clonotype. The chain employs TRBV7-3 and TRBJ2-3; D tentatively fits TRBD1 or TRBD2 (5 bases each). Trimming cost V 2 bases and J 5 bases, with 11 bases left between them. The CDR3 consists of 14 residues. The germline V gene has CDR1 SGHTA and CDR2 FQGTGA. CDR3 sequence: CASSLGPRGDTQYF. For the CDR3, the DNA is TGTGCCAGCAGCTTAGGACCGAGGGGAGATACGCAGTATTTT.

This clonotype has a handful of counts. The chain is built from TRBV10-3 and TRBJ1-2; unclear D gene. The V gene lost 2 bases and the J gene lost 4 bases, with 5 bases spanning the gap. This CDR3 region has 12 residues. Germline values: CDR1 ENHRY, CDR2 SYGVKD. The CDR3 sequence: CAISEVGYGYTF. The CDR3 nucleotides read TGTGCCATCAGTGAGGTGGGCTATGGCTACACCTTC.

This clonotype occurred many times. The chain links TRBV29-1 to TRBJ2-1; 9 nucleotides line up with TRBD2. The CDR3 runs 12 residues. V was clipped by 6 bases and J by 10 bases; unmatched bases: 7. Germline CDR1 is SQVTM and CDR2 is ANQGSEA. The CDR3 nucleotides are TGCAGCGTACTGATTACTAGCGGGGAGCAGTTCTTC. Protein product: CSVLITSGEQFF.

V gene TRBV3-1 combines with J gene TRBJ2-1; D ambiguous. Per the germline V gene, CDR1 is LGHDT and CDR2 is YNNKEL (reference sequence). This CDR3 contains 13 residues. CDR3 in DNA: TGTGTTAGCACGGTGGGCATTAACGGTGAGCAGTTCTTC. Translating gives CVSTVGINGEQFF.

This clonotype came up many times. The chain recombines TRBV20-1 with TRBJ2-1; D is undetermined. CDR3 size: 11 residues. V was cut by 0 bases and J by 4 bases, with 1 base left in between. Germline assignment: CDR1 DFQATT and CDR2 SNEGSKA (reference sequence). In DNA form, the CDR3 reads TGCAGTGCTAGAGATTACAATGAGCAGTTCTTC. It codes for CSARDYNEQFF.